This T cell receptor (beta chain) is drawn from a study of neurological immune-mediated disorders. By 5'RACE with 10-nucleotide random UMIs, the cDNA was made. Using its own MiXCR run on the 5' RACE reads, TCRdb lists one record per CDR3 protein. The table records 95,000 to 150,000 distinct CDR3 sequences, roughly 3.2% of them present only once. This clonotype was detected many times. This clonotype was obtained from a woman aged 25 to 39 with multiple sclerosis. What was sequenced was PBMCs.

CDR3 bases: TGTGCCAGCAGCTTCGTAAACAGGGACACCGGGGAGCTGTTTTTT. Protein product: CASSFVNRDTGELFF. The chain links TRBV5-6 to TRBJ2-2, with D possibly matching TRBD1 (6 bases). Per germline, CDR1 SGHDT and CDR2 YYEEEE. Trimming took off 2 bases at V and 3 bases at J, with 11 bases between the two ends. The CDR3 extends over 15 amino acids.